Below are 15 T cell receptor beta chains sequenced from a single sample in a study of blood T cell repertoires in COVID-19. The table came from immunoSEQ multiplex PCR; TCRdb's copy has only in-frame clones and leaves some out. Among tens of thousands of clones listed, about 80% were seen once. The material sequenced was peripheral blood. These TCRs come from a man between 70 and 80 years old with acute or convalescent COVID-19.

This rearrangement joins TRBV2 to TRBJ1-2; TRBD1 aligns across 7 bases. After removal of 1 base from V and 6 bases from J, the junction contained 8 bases not matched to a gene. CDR1 and CDR2 (germline): SNHLY, FYNNEI. The CDR3 extends over 15 amino acids. CDR3 sequence: CASSEVRVQGNGYTF. CDR3 in DNA: TGTGCCAGCAGTGAAGTAAGGGTACAGGGGAATGGCTACACCTTC.

The gene calls are TRBV5-8 and TRBJ2-5, with 13 bases fitting TRBD2. CDR1 and CDR2 from the germline V gene are SGHTS and YDEGEE. The CDR3 consists of 16 residues. Trimming took 0 bases from V and 4 from J; bases not matched to a gene: 3. This CDR3 is CASSLGGLAGAETQYF. Here the CDR3 DNA reads TGTGCCAGCAGCTTGGGCGGACTAGCGGGAGCAGAGACCCAGTACTTC. Based on the CDR3 plus reference TRBV5-8 and TRBJ2-5, the full variable domain is EAGVTQSPTHLIKTRGQQATLRCSPISGHTSVYWYQQALGLGLQFLLWYDEGEERNRGNFPPRFSGRQFPNYSSELNVNALELEDSALYLCASSLGGLAGAETQYFGPGTRLLVL.

Points on this clone: The junction does not match germline at one end; this may be a read error. The chain carries TRBV29-1 and TRBJ2-7; D is possibly TRBD1 (6 bases). The length of the CDR3 is 14 residues. In germline, CDR1 is SQVTM, CDR2 ANQGSEA. The CDR3 DNA reads TGCAGCGTTGGTAATGGGGGCAAGTCCTCCGAGCAGTACTTC. It specifies CSVGNGGKSSEQYF.

This sequence joins TRBV4-2 and TRBJ2-1; D is perhaps TRBD2 (7 bases). The CDR3 consists of 14 residues. Trimming removed 1 base at V and 10 bases at J, with 14 bases between. The germline V gene encodes CDR1 LGHNA and CDR2 YNFKEQ. Here the CDR3 DNA reads TGTGCCAGCAGCCAAGTGCGGGGGCTGGGGGAGCAGTTCTTC. This sequence encodes CASSQVRGLGEQFF.

This chain uses TRBV9 with TRBJ2-7, with TRBD2 matching over 9 bases. Germline assignment: CDR1 SGDLS and CDR2 YYNGEE. V trimming: 0 bases; J trimming: 1 base; junction bases outside the gene matches: 2. The length of the CDR3 is 15 residues. This CDR3 is CASSVASGASYEQYF. The CDR3 DNA reads TGTGCCAGCAGCGTAGCTAGCGGGGCTTCCTACGAGCAGTACTTC.

This rearrangement joins TRBV9 to TRBJ2-1, with D maybe TRBD2 (5 bases). The CDR3 is 16 residues long. The germline V and J ends were trimmed by 4 bases and 7 bases, with 21 bases remaining between them. CDR1 is SGDLS and CDR2 is YYNGEE in the germline V gene. The CDR3 DNA follows: TGTGCCAGCAGCCTAGTCGACTATGGTGGTTCGAATGAGCAGTTCTTC. Protein sequence: CASSLVDYGGSNEQFF.

The V call is TRBV28, the J call TRBJ2-4; D gene ambiguous. Germline V lookup: CDR1 MDHEN, CDR2 SYDVKM. With 8 bases removed from V and 0 bases from J, the gap between germline ends came to 14 bases. The CDR3 is 15 amino acids. CDR3 region: CASGGSQLAKNIQYF. CDR3 DNA: TGTGCCAGCGGCGGTAGTCAGTTAGCCAAAAACATTCAGTACTTC.

The chain employs TRBV19 and TRBJ1-4; 9 positions match TRBD1. Germline CDR1 reads LNHDA; CDR2 reads SQIVND (reference sequence). The CDR3 extends over 15 amino acids. Trimming removed 5 bases from V and 6 bases from J; junction bases left unmatched: 7. The DNA of the CDR3 is TGTGCCAGTAGTGCGTACACAGGGGGCTATGAAAAACTGTTTTTT. This sequence encodes CASSAYTGGYEKLFF.

This clone appeared a few times. The CDR3 protein is CASSEADTNTGELFF. CDR3 DNA: TGCGCCAGCAGTGAGGCGGATACGAACACCGGGGAGCTGTTTTTT. This chain connects TRBV10-1 to TRBJ2-2, with D uncertain. V lost 2 bases and J 0 bases, leaving 7 bases between the germline ends. The CDR3 length is 15 residues. CDR1 is WNHNN and CDR2 is SYGVQD in the germline V gene (reference sequence).

This clone was seen a few times. This rearrangement joins TRBV6-1 to TRBJ2-7; 7 nucleotides match TRBD2. Unmatched junction bases numbered 10, after V lost 2 bases and J lost 3 bases. The CDR3 has 16 residues. CDR1 is MNHNS, CDR2 SASEGT, per germline. CDR3 loop: CASSEYDEGGNYEQYF. CDR3 sequence (DNA): TGTGCCAGCAGTGAATATGATGAGGGAGGGAACTACGAGCAGTACTTC.

This sequence joins TRBV9 and TRBJ1-1, with 7 bases aligning to TRBD1. CDR3 size: 15 residues. Germline lookup yields CDR1 SGDLS and CDR2 YYNGEE. The ends lost 4 bases at V and 5 bases at J; junction bases unmatched: 11. CDR3 nucleotides: TGTGCCAGCAGCCTCCAGGGGGGCGCAGGTACTGAAGCTTTCTTT. Translating it yields CASSLQGGAGTEAFF.

This chain links TRBV2 with TRBJ2-1; D is ambiguous. CDR3 length: 14 amino acids. Germline CDR1 is SNHLY and CDR2 is FYNNEI. The V gene lost 6 bases and the J gene lost 5 bases, with 14 bases spanning the gap. CDR3 protein: CASRQTRGNNEQFF. CDR3 DNA sequence: TGTGCCAGCAGGCAAACAAGAGGAAACAATGAGCAGTTCTTC.

V gene TRBV18 combines with J gene TRBJ2-1; no definite D call. The CDR3 spans 12 residues. The germline V gene encodes CDR1 KGHSH and CDR2 LQKENI. The V and J ends lost 3 bases and 8 bases respectively, with 8 bases between them. The CDR3 region is CASSPYVDEQFF. In DNA, the CDR3 is TGTGCCAGCTCACCGTACGTAGATGAGCAGTTCTTC.

The V call is TRBV28, the J call TRBJ2-6; possibly TRBD1 for D (6 bases). The germline V gene encodes CDR1 MDHEN and CDR2 SYDVKM. This CDR3 contains 18 residues. V lost 6 bases to trimming and J lost 0 bases, with 18 bases between them. In nucleotides, the CDR3 is TGTGCCAGCAGAGCCGGGCAGGGGTTACTCTCTGGGGCCAACGTCCTGACTTTC. This translates into CASRAGQGLLSGANVLTF.

This clone was seen just once. This chain uses TRBV3-1 (or the pseudogene TRBV3-2) with TRBJ1-5; TRBD1 matches 7 bases. This CDR3 region has 16 residues. Germline V lookup: CDR1 LGHDT, CDR2 YNNKEL (reference sequence). V lost 1 base to trimming and J lost 1 base; unmatched junction nucleotides: 4. The CDR3, as DNA: TGTGCCAGCAGCCAAGGGACAGGCTGGAGCAATCAGCCCCAGCATTTT. As protein: CASSQGTGWSNQPQHF.